Described below is a single T cell receptor (beta chain) sequence and its context. The CDR3 is 15 residues long. The germline V gene encodes CDR1 DFQATT and CDR2 SNEGSKA (reference sequence). The junction had 8 bases not matched to a gene; V was cut back by 5 bases and J by 1 base. Extraction of total RNA produced a minimum of 6 micrograms from each sample. These data originate in a study of blood T cells in healthy people across ages. A second PCR, run for roughly 7 to 11 cycles, used a sample-barcoded 5' primer plus a J-beta primer mix. All cDNA molecules were each tagged by a template-switch adaptor with 12 random nucleotides. TCRdb re-analysed the 5' RACE reads in MiXCR, keeping a single row per CDR3 protein. The sample carries around 800,000 distinct CDR3 sequences, approximately 65% recorded once.

This TCR was recovered from a man in his thirties or forties in good health. The gene calls are TRBV20-1 and TRBJ1-2, with 9 bases that match TRBD1. The sample was blood. This CDR3 is CSALTGGAINYGYTF. The DNA for the CDR3 is TGCAGTGCTCTCACAGGGGGCGCGATTAACTATGGCTACACCTTC.